The 23 T cell receptor beta chains below all came from one sample that was sequenced in a study of Ad26.COV2.S vaccination and SARS-CoV-2 variants. Assay: immunoSEQ multiplex PCR; the TCRdb copy retains only in-frame clones and omits some. The table lists some 340,000 clones, 86% of them singletons, with 1.9% in the top ten. Treatment denoted: roughly 18 received Ad26.COV2.S at low or high dose, single or two shots; 5 received placebo; per-sample allocation not given. Sampling occurred on day 63 after the first vaccine or placebo injection. Sequenced here: peripheral blood, sampled in a trial of Ad26.COV2.S vaccine versus placebo. The source is a person between 18 and 65 years old who received the Ad26.COV2.S COVID-19 vaccine or a placebo.

This rearrangement joins TRBV3-1 (or the pseudogene TRBV3-2) to TRBJ1-1; TRBD1 agrees at 8 bases. V was pared by 4 bases and J by 4 bases, with 8 bases of the junction left unmatched. The CDR3 consists of 15 residues. Germline V gene sequence: CDR1 LGHDT, CDR2 YNNKEL (reference sequence). This CDR3 is CASSPRQGWSTEAFF. The CDR3 nucleotides are TGTGCCAGCAGCCCTCGACAGGGGTGGAGCACTGAAGCTTTCTTT.

The genes are TRBV7-2 and TRBJ2-1; 7 positions agree with TRBD1. The junction had 7 bases not matched to a gene; V was cut back by 4 bases and J by 1 base. The germline V gene has CDR1 SGHTA and CDR2 FQGNSA. This CDR3 is 16 amino acids long. Written as DNA, the CDR3 is TGTGCCAGCAGCTCCCGATGGACAGGATCCTACAATGAGCAGTTCTTC. As protein: CASSSRWTGSYNEQFF.

This chain's CDR3 is CASSLAPGGVYGYTF. The CDR3 region has the DNA TGTGCCAGCAGCTTAGCGCCAGGGGGCGTCTATGGCTACACCTTC. The genes are TRBV7-2 and TRBJ1-2; 8 positions agree with TRBD1. V shed 0 bases, J shed 4 bases, and the junction held 4 bases outside the gene matches. CDR3 length: 15 residues. The germline V gene has CDR1 SGHTA and CDR2 FQGNSA. Full variable domain (missing parts from reference TRBV7-2 and TRBJ1-2): GAGVSQSPSNKVTEKGKDVELRCDPISGHTALYWYRQSLGQGLEFLIYFQGNSAPDKSGLPSDRFSAERTGGSVSTLTIQRTQQEDSAVYLCASSLAPGGVYGYTFGSGTRLTVV.

The genes are TRBV7-2 and TRBJ2-7, with D uncertain. The CDR3 runs 14 residues. In germline, CDR1 is SGHTA, CDR2 FQGNSA. V was trimmed by 0 bases and J by 5 bases, leaving 11 bases between them. CDR3 nucleotides: TGTGCCAGCAGCTTAGCCCCTCCTTCCAACGAGCAGTACTTC. It translates to CASSLAPPSNEQYF.

The chain links TRBV7-9 to TRBJ1-2; TRBD1 matches at 9 bases. After removal of 0 bases from V and 8 bases from J, the junction contained 13 bases not matched to a gene. CDR1 is SEHNR and CDR2 is FQNEAQ in the germline V gene (reference sequence). This CDR3 comprises 17 residues. CDR3 in amino acids: CASSLAGTGSDYGGYTF. In DNA, the CDR3 is TGTGCCAGCAGCTTAGCGGGGACAGGGTCCGACTATGGGGGCTACACCTTC.

The gene calls are TRBV18 and TRBJ1-1, with D tentatively TRBD1 (6 bases). The CDR3 extends over 17 amino acids. Per the germline V gene, CDR1 is KGHSH and CDR2 is LQKENI. The V and J ends lost 2 bases and 4 bases respectively, with 20 bases between them. In nucleotides, the CDR3 is TGTGCCAGCTCACCATCATCCAGGGGCCGCGTGGGCACTGAAGCTTTCTTT. Protein: CASSPSSRGRVGTEAFF.

The rearrangement joins TRBV19 to TRBJ2-1; possible D gene TRBD2, 6 bases. The CDR3 runs 15 residues. Trimming shortened V by 6 bases and J by 3 bases, and 15 bases separated the two germline ends. From germline, CDR1 is LNHDA and CDR2 SQIVND (reference sequence). The CDR3 DNA is TGTGCCAGTAGCTCTGGGCGGGGAGGCTACAATGAGCAGTTCTTC. This translates into CASSSGRGGYNEQFF.

The V and J genes are TRBV5-1 and TRBJ1-1; the D is unclear. This CDR3 is built from 15 residues. The ends were cut back, 4 bases at V and 1 base at J, with 14 bases in the middle. Looked up from germline, CDR1 is SGHRS and CDR2 is YFSETQ. The CDR3 coding sequence is TGCGCCAGCAGCCGGGATGGGGTTGGGAACACTGAAGCTTTCTTT. It yields the protein CASSRDGVGNTEAFF.

This sequence joins TRBV29-1 and TRBJ1-5; 7 bases fit TRBD1. V dropped 7 bases and J dropped 3; count of bases not matched to a gene: 3. Germline V lookup: CDR1 SQVTM, CDR2 ANQGSEA. The length of the CDR3 is 12 residues. CDR3 region: CSAGQLNQPQHF. The CDR3 nucleotides read TGCAGCGCGGGACAGCTCAATCAGCCCCAGCATTTT. The full variable domain, with the rest looked up from reference TRBV29-1 and TRBJ1-5, is SAVISQKPSRDICQRGTSLTIQCQVDSQVTMMFWYRQQPGQSLTLIATANQGSEATYESGFVIDKFPISRPNLTFSTLTVSNMSPEDSSIYLCSAGQLNQPQHFGDGTRLSIL.

The chain employs TRBV6-2 or TRBV6-3 and TRBJ2-2, with no clear D. The CDR3 is 16 residues long. V dropped 0 bases and J dropped 1 base, with 9 bases sitting between them. From germline, CDR1 is MNHEY and CDR2 SVGEGT. CDR3 sequence reads: CASSYSITGNTGELFF. Here the CDR3 DNA reads TGTGCCAGCAGTTACTCGATTACGGGGAACACCGGGGAGCTGTTTTTT.

DNA for the CDR3: TGTGCCAGCAGCCAATATACAGGGGGCACTGAAGCTTTCTTT. Protein product: CASSQYTGGTEAFF. V usage is TRBV3-1 (or the pseudogene TRBV3-2) and J usage is TRBJ1-1; 8 bases agree with TRBD1. Germline assignment: CDR1 LGHDT and CDR2 YNNKEL (reference sequence). V shed 2 bases and J 4 bases; nucleotides not matched to a gene: 3. The CDR3 loop spans 14 amino acids.

The chain recombines TRBV15 with TRBJ2-7, with 14 bases matching TRBD2. Germline V gives CDR1 LNHNV, CDR2 YYDKDF (reference sequence). V lost 4 bases, J lost 0 bases, and 8 bases stayed unmatched. This CDR3 is built from 18 residues. This CDR3 is CATSMGLAGASSSYEQYF. CDR3 nucleotides: TGTGCCACCAGCATGGGACTAGCGGGGGCTTCGAGCTCCTACGAGCAGTACTTC.

The J gene is TRBJ1-6, the V gene TRBV15, with D possibly TRBD1 on 6 matching bases. This CDR3 spans 17 amino acids. Trimming stripped 0 bases from V and 9 bases from J, with 18 bases between. In germline, CDR1 is LNHNV, CDR2 YYDKDF (reference sequence). In DNA form, the CDR3 reads TGTGCCACCAGCAGAGACCTCTGGCCAGGGGACGGTTCACCCCTCCACTTT. This sequence encodes CATSRDLWPGDGSPLHF.

This rearrangement joins TRBV9 to TRBJ1-2; D gene ambiguous. Germline values: CDR1 SGDLS, CDR2 YYNGEE. V lost 0 bases, J lost 4 bases, and 13 bases lay in between. This CDR3 has 15 residues. CDR3 DNA sequence: TGTGCCAGCAGCGTAGAAGCCAGGCCGGGCTATGGCTACACCTTC. It codes for CASSVEARPGYGYTF.

CDR3 sequence reads: CASSVAGRTETQYF. CDR3 coding DNA: TGTGCCAGCAGCGTAGCGGGCAGGACGGAGACCCAGTACTTC. The chain links TRBV9 to TRBJ2-5, with D unresolved. The CDR3 sequence is 14 residues long. Germline V gene sequence: CDR1 SGDLS, CDR2 YYNGEE. The germline V and J ends were trimmed by 0 bases and 5 bases, with 11 bases remaining between them.

The V gene is TRBV6-1, the J gene TRBJ2-7, with a tentative D call TRBD2 (5 bases). The CDR3 is 13 residues long. V shed 1 base and J shed 4 bases, with 8 bases lying between them. The V gene's germline CDR1 is MNHNS and CDR2 SASEGT. The DNA for the CDR3 is TGTGCCAGCAGTGAAGGAGGGCAATACGAGCAGTACTTC. This encodes CASSEGGQYEQYF.

This clone was counted a single time. V and J are TRBV7-2 and TRBJ1-2; no firm D call. The CDR3 extends over 15 amino acids. Germline CDR1 is SGHTA and CDR2 is FQGNSA. V was trimmed by 5 bases and J by 6 bases, leaving 19 bases between them. The CDR3 spells CASSPHTPRRDGYTF. CDR3 nucleotide sequence: TGTGCCAGCAGCCCTCATACACCTAGGCGGGATGGCTACACCTTC.

A single count supports this clone. This sequence joins TRBV6-5 and TRBJ1-5; no firm D call. The CDR3 covers 13 residues. V was clipped by 7 bases and J by 5 bases, with 12 bases between them. Germline-derived CDR1 and CDR2 are MNHEY and SVGAGI. The CDR3: CASNGPYDQPQHF. The CDR3 DNA sequence: TGTGCCAGCAATGGGCCTTACGATCAGCCCCAGCATTTT.

V usage is TRBV6-2 or TRBV6-3 and J usage is TRBJ2-1, with no clear D. Germline-derived CDR1 and CDR2 are MNHEY and SVGEGT. The CDR3 contains 16 residues. V shed 4 bases and J shed 0 bases, with 13 bases lying between them. CDR3 sequence reads: CASSSRTASSYNEQFF. CDR3 sequence (DNA): TGTGCCAGCAGTTCCCGGACGGCGAGCTCCTACAATGAGCAGTTCTTC.

This clone was counted only a few times. The sample has other DNA sequences that encode this CDR3 too. The J gene is TRBJ2-3, the V gene TRBV18; D is unclear. Germline V lookup: CDR1 KGHSH, CDR2 LQKENI. V shed 3 bases and J shed 0 bases, with 1 base lying between them. The CDR3 consists of 12 residues. The CDR3 coding sequence is TGTGCCAGCTCACCTAGCACAGATACGCAGTATTTT. Translating gives CASSPSTDTQYF.

This rearrangement joins TRBV4-3 to TRBJ1-5; maybe TRBD1 (5 bases). CDR1 LGHNA and CDR2 YSLEER come from the germline V gene. The CDR3 length is 15 residues. Trimming took 0 bases from V and 4 from J, leaving 10 bases between them. The CDR3 DNA sequence: TGCGCCAGCAGCCAAGATGGGGCCGGGAATCAGCCCCAGCATTTT. Encoded protein: CASSQDGAGNQPQHF.

The CDR3 coding sequence is TGTGCCAGCAGTACCCCGACTAGCCCCCTGGATACGCAGTATTTT. This sequence encodes CASSTPTSPLDTQYF. The chain uses TRBV21-1 and TRBJ2-3; TRBD2 is taken as the D call from the table, unchecked against the DNA. TRBV21-1 is reported as a pseudogene. This CDR3 is built from 15 residues.

The rearrangement joins TRBV19 to TRBJ1-4; no clear D. In germline, CDR1 is LNHDA, CDR2 SQIVND (reference sequence). Deletions cut 7 bases from V and 0 bases from J, with 12 bases between. The CDR3 is 15 amino acids. Written as DNA, the CDR3 is TGTGCCAGTATCGGAGCGGGTGCAACTAATGAAAAACTGTTTTTT. Translated, it gives CASIGAGATNEKLFF.